Listed below are T cell receptor beta chains from one sample, sequenced in a study of blood T cell repertoires in COVID-19. Assay used: immunoSEQ multiplex PCR; TCRdb lists only in-frame clones, some missing. This table holds 130,000 or so clones, 88% found once. Sequenced input: peripheral blood. The origin of the receptors is a man aged 55 to 69 with active or convalescent COVID-19. Both conserved end residues are part of each CDR3. D genes are given only for firm matches. Clone sizes are given selectively: once, few, many, or a class where the clone is expanded.

TRBV29-1	TRBD1	TRBJ2-7	NA	CSVKQGSYEQYF	TGCAGCGTCAAACAGGGGTCCTACGAGCAGTACTTC
TRBV24-1	NA	TRBJ2-1	NA	CATSDFDSSYNEQFF	TGTGCCACCAGTGATTTTGATAGCTCCTACAATGAGCAGTTCTTC
TRBV30	NA	TRBJ1-6	few	CAWSRRGPNNSPLHF	TGTGCCTGGAGCCGGAGGGGTCCGAATAATTCACCCCTCCACTTT
TRBV2	TRBD1	TRBJ1-2	NA	CASSRQGSYGYTF	TGTGCCAGCAGCAGACAGGGTTCATATGGCTACACCTTC
TRBV27	TRBD2	TRBJ2-7	NA	CASSAIAGDEQYF	TGTGCCAGCAGTGCAATAGCGGGAGACGAGCAGTACTTC
TRBV6-6	NA	TRBJ1-2	NA	CASSYDRSTNYGYTF	TGTGCCAGCAGTTACGACAGGAGCACTAACTATGGCTACACCTTC
TRBV6-5	TRBD1	TRBJ1-2	NA	CASSRPTGGNYGYTF	TGTGCCAGCAGTCGACCGACAGGGGGCAACTATGGCTACACCTTC
TRBV11-2	NA	TRBJ1-6	once	CASSLAASGPLHF	TGTGCCAGCAGCCTAGCTGCTTCCGGGCCCCTCCACTTT
TRBV6-2/TRBV6-3	TRBD1	TRBJ2-3	NA	CASSQRTGPKLTDTQYF	TGTGCCAGCAGTCAACGGACAGGGCCGAAACTCACAGATACGCAGTATTTT
TRBV5-4	NA	TRBJ1-1	NA	CASSLKTGNTEAFF	TGTGCCAGCAGCTTGAAAACAGGGAACACTGAAGCTTTCTTT
TRBV7-2	TRBD1	TRBJ2-3	NA	CASSPRGSVGTRPDTQYF	TGTGCCAGCAGCCCCAGGGGGTCCGTCGGGACGAGGCCAGATACGCAGTATTTT
TRBV27	TRBD1	TRBJ2-1	NA	CASSLTGTGLDEQFF	TGTGCCAGCAGTTTGACCGGGACAGGACTTGATGAGCAGTTCTTC
TRBV7-9	TRBD2	TRBJ2-7	NA	CASSPRTSGRNEQYF	TGTGCCAGCAGCCCTCGGACTAGCGGGAGGAACGAGCAGTACTTC
TRBV4-3	TRBD2	TRBJ2-3	NA	CASSYNRGSSGSRNTQYF	TGCGCCAGCAGTTACAACCGCGGGTCTAGCGGGAGTAGGAATACGCAGTATTTT
TRBV6-5	TRBD1	TRBJ2-7	NA	CASSYSGTGTYEQYF	TGTGCCAGCAGTTACTCGGGGACAGGGACTTACGAGCAGTACTTC
TRBV19	NA	TRBJ2-1	NA	CASTAFSGYNEQFF	TGTGCCAGTACCGCTTTCTCAGGGTACAATGAGCAGTTCTTC
TRBV6-6	NA	TRBJ1-1	once	CASSYSRGGMNTEAFF	TGTGCCAGCAGTTACTCCCGTGGAGGGATGAACACTGAAGCTTTCTTT
TRBV11-2	TRBD2	TRBJ2-7	NA	CASSFTLRSGSPYEQYF	TGTGCCAGCAGCTTCACACTTAGGAGCGGGAGCCCCTACGAGCAGTACTTC
TRBV7-6	TRBD1	TRBJ2-7	NA	CASSHGQAREQYF	TGTGCCAGCAGCCATGGACAGGCGCGAGAGCAGTACTTC
TRBV6-4	NA	TRBJ2-2	NA	CASRPGFTGELFF	TGTGCCAGCAGGCCCGGGTTCACCGGGGAGCTGTTTTTT
TRBV5-8	TRBD1	TRBJ2-5	NA	CASGRTGEETQYF	TGTGCCAGCGGAAGGACAGGGGAAGAGACCCAGTACTTC
TRBV7-9	NA	TRBJ2-1	NA	CASSLRLVGDEQFF	TGTGCCAGCAGCCTTAGACTAGTGGGCGATGAGCAGTTCTTC
TRBV10-3	NA	TRBJ1-2	NA	CAISGAYGYTF	TGTGCCATCAGCGGTGCCTATGGCTACACCTTC
TRBV29-1	NA	TRBJ2-5	few	CSSMGEWSGARETQYF	TGCAGCTCCATGGGGGAGTGGTCAGGGGCGCGAGAGACCCAGTACTTC
TRBV7-9	TRBD1	TRBJ2-7	NA	CASSSTGSEQYF	TGTGCCAGCAGCTCGACAGGGTCCGAGCAGTACTTC
TRBV18	TRBD1	TRBJ2-1	NA	CASSPIPGQGAQMDGFF	TGTGCCAGCTCACCAATACCGGGACAGGGGGCACAGATGGATGGGTTCTTC
TRBV4-3	NA	TRBJ1-5	NA	CASSLSRDQPQHF	TGCGCCAGCAGCCTCAGCAGGGATCAGCCCCAGCATTTT
TRBV9	NA	TRBJ1-6	NA	CASSADREVNSPLHF	TGTGCCAGCAGCGCAGACCGGGAGGTCAATTCACCCCTCCACTTT
TRBV28	TRBD1	TRBJ2-7	NA	CASRRTGGYEQYF	TGTGCCAGCAGGCGGACAGGGGGCTACGAGCAGTACTTC
TRBV6-5	TRBD2	TRBJ2-7	NA	CASSYQGLATEQYF	TGTGCCAGCAGTTACCAGGGACTAGCGACAGAGCAGTACTTC
TRBV28	TRBD1	TRBJ1-1	once	CASRSGTGGLNTEAFF	TGTGCCAGCAGGTCCGGGACAGGGGGATTGAACACTGAAGCTTTCTTT
TRBV6-2/TRBV6-3	NA	TRBJ2-5	once	CASSYSPGTQYF	TGTGCCAGCAGTTACTCGCCCGGGACCCAGTACTTC
TRBV7-9	TRBD1	TRBJ2-7	NA	CASSLFYRGRLKSYEQYF	TGTGCCAGCAGCTTATTCTACAGGGGGCGCTTAAAGTCCTACGAGCAGTACTTC
TRBV3-1/TRBV3-2	NA	TRBJ2-7	few	CASSQGGRLAVEQYF	TGTGCCAGCAGCCAAGGGGGTCGATTAGCGGTCGAGCAGTACTTC
TRBV6-5	NA	TRBJ2-7	NA	CASSYLQYSYEQYF	TGTGCCAGCAGTTACTTACAGTACTCCTACGAGCAGTACTTC
TRBV5-6	TRBD2	TRBJ2-3	NA	CASSFGTSGGDTQYF	TGTGCCAGCAGCTTTGGGACTAGTGGTGGAGATACGCAGTATTTT
TRBV19	TRBD1	TRBJ1-5	NA	CASSGQRNQPQHF	TGTGCCAGCTCGGGACAGCGCAATCAGCCCCAGCATTTT
TRBV6-1	TRBD1	TRBJ2-6	NA	CASSGGQGRSGANVLTF	TGTGCCAGCAGTGGGGGACAGGGGCGCTCTGGGGCCAACGTCCTGACTTTC
TRBV13	NA	TRBJ2-5	NA	CASRRAQETQYF	TGTGCCAGCAGGAGGGCCCAAGAGACCCAGTACTTC
TRBV5-1	NA	TRBJ2-2	few	CASSYNSGAIGELFF	TGCGCCAGCAGCTATAATTCAGGGGCAATCGGGGAGCTGTTTTTT
TRBV3-1/TRBV3-2	NA	TRBJ2-3	NA	CASSRSGLGTDTQYF	TGTGCCAGCAGCCGTTCGGGTTTAGGCACAGATACGCAGTATTTT
TRBV27	NA	TRBJ2-7	NA	CASTPGQGLGEQYF	TGTGCCAGCACCCCGGGACAGGGACTAGGCGAGCAGTACTTC
TRBV28	NA	TRBJ2-7	once	CASDQGPTEQYF	TGTGCCTCGGATCAGGGTCCAACCGAGCAGTACTTC
TRBV10-3	TRBD1	TRBJ2-7	NA	CATDRGPSYEQYF	TGTGCCACCGACAGGGGGCCCTCCTACGAGCAGTACTTC
TRBV10-2	TRBD1	TRBJ2-7	NA	CASSLGTGPLEQYF	TGCGCCAGCAGCCTGGGGACAGGGCCTCTCGAGCAGTACTTC
TRBV10-3	TRBD1	TRBJ1-2	once	CAISLGQGAYGYTF	TGTGCCATCAGCCTTGGACAGGGGGCTTATGGCTACACCTTC
TRBV7-9	NA	TRBJ1-4	NA	CASSLGSLGEKLFF	TGTGCCAGCAGCTTAGGGAGCCTCGGAGAAAAACTGTTTTTT
TRBV11-2	NA	TRBJ2-2	once	CASKVIANTGELFF	TGTGCCAGCAAGGTCATAGCTAACACCGGGGAGCTGTTTTTT
TRBV6-2/TRBV6-3	NA	TRBJ1-1	NA	CASSYSDTAVAFF	TGTGCCAGCAGTTACTCGGACACGGCGGTGGCTTTCTTT
TRBV28	TRBD1	TRBJ1-5	NA	CASSDRGNQPQHF	TGTGCCAGCAGTGACAGGGGCAATCAGCCCCAGCATTTT
TRBV29-1	TRBD2	TRBJ2-2	NA	CSVRHGGVTGELFF	TGCAGCGTTCGGCACGGGGGGGTTACCGGGGAGCTGTTTTTT